The next 21 T cell receptor beta chains were all read from a single sample in a study of blood T cell repertoires in COVID-19. Repertoires were generated with immunoSEQ multiplex PCR, while TCRdb's copy carries only in-frame clones and drops some. The table has about 290,000 clones, roughly 89% seen once; the top ten hold less than 3%. Sequenced material: peripheral blood. Every receptor here comes from a young woman with active or convalescent COVID-19.

This clone was counted only a few times. The chain couples TRBV19 to TRBJ2-2; 10 bases fit TRBD2. Germline V CDR1 and CDR2: LNHDA, SQIVND (reference sequence). The CDR3 has 15 residues. The trim removed 7 bases at V and 5 bases at J, leaving 7 bases unmatched. In nucleotides, the CDR3 is TGTGCCAGTAAGGAGCTAGCGGGGGAAACCGGGGAGCTGTTTTTT. Translation gives CASKELAGETGELFF. The complete variable domain, with remaining parts taken from reference TRBV19 and TRBJ2-2, reads DGGITQSPKYLFRKEGQNVTLSCEQNLNHDAMYWYRQDPGQGLRLIYYSQIVNDFQKGDIAEGYSVSREKKESFPLTVTSAQKNPTAFYLCASKELAGETGELFFGEGSRLTVL.

The genes are TRBV4-3 and TRBJ1-2; no clear D. Germline V gene lookup returns CDR1 LGHNA and CDR2 YSLEER. The ends were cut back, 1 base at V and 4 bases at J, with 10 bases in the middle. The CDR3 runs to 14 residues. Here the CDR3 DNA reads TGCGCCAGCAGCCAAGGAATGGCTCGCTATGGCTACACCTTC. Its protein product is CASSQGMARYGYTF.

V usage is TRBV4-3 and J usage is TRBJ2-1; 12 bases agree with TRBD2. Trimming cost V 3 bases and J 0 bases; bases outside gene matches: 6. Germline CDR1 and CDR2: LGHNA and YSLEER. This CDR3 is 18 amino acids long. DNA of the CDR3: TGCGCCAGCAGCCAGTACCCTAGCGGGGGGGCCTCCTACAATGAGCAGTTCTTC. Translating it yields CASSQYPSGGASYNEQFF.

This clone has just one count. The chain has TRBV28 and TRBJ1-3; D uncertain. The CDR3 spans 14 residues. Trimming pared 4 bases from V and 6 bases from J, leaving 13 bases between. Germline-derived CDR1 and CDR2 are MDHEN and SYDVKM. CDR3 loop: CASSYIINANTIYF. CDR3 nucleotides: TGTGCCAGCAGTTACATCATAAACGCAAACACCATATATTTT.

This chain uses TRBV7-2 with TRBJ1-2; 7 bases are shared with TRBD1. V dropped 0 bases and J dropped 4; count of bases not matched to a gene: 8. Per the germline V gene, CDR1 is SGHTA and CDR2 is FQGNSA. The CDR3 runs 16 residues. The chain's CDR3 is CASSLAAAGGTYGYTF. The DNA for the CDR3 is TGTGCCAGCAGCTTAGCTGCGGCAGGGGGGACCTATGGCTACACCTTC.

The CDR3 coding sequence is TGTGCCAGCAGTGAAATTCAGGCCCGGGAGACGCAGTATTTT. It translates to CASSEIQARETQYF. V is TRBV6-1 and J is TRBJ2-3, with D possibly matching TRBD2 (6 bases). This CDR3 contains 14 residues. Germline V gene lookup returns CDR1 MNHNS and CDR2 SASEGT. Trimming stripped 2 bases from V and 9 bases from J, with 15 bases between.

This clone came up a few times. This rearrangement joins TRBV10-1 to TRBJ2-3; tentatively, D is TRBD2 (7 bases). Trimming removed 6 bases at V and 0 bases at J, with 16 bases between. The CDR3 contains 16 residues. The V gene's germline CDR1 is WNHNN and CDR2 SYGVQD (reference sequence). CDR3 sequence (DNA): TGCGCCAGCAGGGTGGGGGGGCTCCTTAGCACAGATACGCAGTATTTT. Translated, it gives CASRVGGLLSTDTQYF.

The chain recombines TRBV9 with TRBJ2-3; perhaps TRBD1 as D (5 bases). Germline CDR1 and CDR2: SGDLS and YYNGEE. The CDR3 runs to 15 residues. V was pared by 4 bases and J by 0 bases, with 12 bases between. The chain's CDR3 is CASSTQALSTDTQYF. The DNA of the CDR3 is TGTGCCAGCAGCACACAGGCTCTGAGCACAGATACGCAGTATTTT. The full variable domain, in which reference TRBV9 and TRBJ2-3 provide the parts outside the CDR3, is DSGVTQTPKHLITATGQRVTLRCSPRSGDLSVYWYQQSLDQGLQFLIQYYNGEERAKGNILERFSAQQFPDLHSELNLSSLELGDSALYFCASSTQALSTDTQYFGPGTRLTVL.

The gene calls are TRBV2 and TRBJ2-4, with D maybe TRBD1 (5 bases). CDR1 is SNHLY and CDR2 is FYNNEI in the germline V gene. Trimming cost V 1 base and J 3 bases, with 13 bases left between them. The CDR3 is made up of 16 amino acids. The CDR3 DNA reads TGTGCCAGCAGTGAAGACTTAGGGGCCGGCAAAAACATTCAGTACTTC. It encodes CASSEDLGAGKNIQYF.

CDR3 sequence: CSASERLAGDSSYNEQFF. CDR3 sequence (DNA): TGCAGTGCTAGTGAACGGCTAGCGGGGGACTCGTCCTACAATGAGCAGTTCTTC. This rearrangement joins TRBV20-1 to TRBJ2-1; the match to TRBD2 covers 10 bases. The trim removed 3 bases at V and 1 base at J, leaving 12 bases unmatched. CDR1 and CDR2 from the germline V gene are DFQATT and SNEGSKA (reference sequence). The CDR3 length is 18 residues.

The chain links TRBV24-1 to TRBJ2-3; TRBD2 matches at 7 bases. Looked up from germline, CDR1 is KGHDR and CDR2 is SFDVKD. Trimming removed 2 bases from V and 3 bases from J; junction bases left unmatched: 7. This CDR3 spans 16 amino acids. The CDR3 is CATSDYGRGGTDTQYF. DNA for the CDR3: TGTGCCACCAGTGATTATGGGAGGGGTGGTACAGATACGCAGTATTTT.

The sample holds one count of this clone. CDR3 loop: CASSAAGTEAYNEQFF. DNA of the CDR3: TGTGCCAGCAGCGCCGCCGGGACAGAAGCCTACAATGAGCAGTTCTTC. The V and J genes are TRBV9 and TRBJ2-1, with 7 nucleotides matching TRBD1. Germline V gene lookup returns CDR1 SGDLS and CDR2 YYNGEE. This CDR3 is 16 amino acids long. V lost 3 bases to trimming and J lost 2 bases; unmatched junction nucleotides: 8.

V usage is TRBV14 and J usage is TRBJ1-3; 7 nucleotides match TRBD1. Germline V gene lookup returns CDR1 SGHDN and CDR2 FVKESK. The CDR3 totals 16 residues. The J segment lost 5 bases and the V segment lost 1 base, leaving 8 bases of the junction unmatched. The CDR3 sequence is CASSQVGWDSRNTIYF. In nucleotides, the CDR3 is TGTGCCAGCAGCCAAGTCGGGTGGGACAGTAGAAACACCATATATTTT.

This clone was seen once. This sequence joins TRBV5-6 and TRBJ1-1; unclear D gene. There are 17 residues in the CDR3. The germline V and J ends were trimmed by 4 bases and 4 bases, with 23 bases remaining between them. Germline CDR1 and CDR2: SGHDT and YYEEEE. CDR3 sequence reads: CASSRFNSGKAGTEAFF. In DNA, the CDR3 is TGTGCCAGCAGCCGATTTAATTCGGGGAAGGCGGGCACTGAAGCTTTCTTT.

This clone was seen only a few times. The J gene is TRBJ2-7, the V gene TRBV7-2; 15 nucleotides agree with TRBD2. This CDR3 is 15 amino acids long. The V and J ends lost 4 bases and 7 bases, in that order; junction bases with no gene match: 5. Looked up from germline, CDR1 is SGHTA and CDR2 is FQGNSA. CDR3 residues: CASSWTSGGAGEQYF. CDR3 bases: TGTGCCAGCAGCTGGACTAGCGGGGGGGCCGGGGAGCAGTACTTC.

J is TRBJ2-3 and V is TRBV30, with 9 bases identical to TRBD2. J lost 2 bases, V lost 7 bases, and 7 bases had no gene match. CDR3 length: 14 amino acids. Germline V CDR1 and CDR2: GTSNPN, SVGIG (reference sequence). CDR3 in DNA: TGTGCCTACACCTCTAGCGGGGCCACAGATACGCAGTATTTT. Translated: CAYTSSGATDTQYF.

The gene calls are TRBV28 and TRBJ1-6, with TRBD1 identical over 7 bases. This CDR3 has 14 residues. CDR1 is MDHEN and CDR2 is SYDVKM in the germline V gene. J lost 7 bases, V lost 3 bases, and 3 bases had no gene match. The CDR3 here is CASSLTGLNSPLHF. The CDR3 region has the DNA TGTGCCAGCAGTTTGACAGGGCTAAATTCACCCCTCCACTTT.

V and J are TRBV20-1 and TRBJ2-5; D gene uncertain. The CDR3 is made up of 11 amino acids. V lost 6 bases and J lost 5, with 10 bases in between. Germline-derived CDR1 and CDR2 are DFQATT and SNEGSKA (reference sequence). In nucleotides, the CDR3 is TGCAGTGCACCCCAGTGGGAGACCCAGTACTTC. This translates into CSAPQWETQYF.

In nucleotides, the CDR3 is TGTGCCAGCAGCTTCACAGGGGGCCGTGACACTGAAGCTTTCTTT. It encodes CASSFTGGRDTEAFF. The J gene is TRBJ1-1, the V gene TRBV7-9; 9 bases are shared with TRBD1. Germline V gene sequence: CDR1 SEHNR, CDR2 FQNEAQ (reference sequence). Unmatched junction bases numbered 5, after V lost 3 bases and J lost 3 bases. The CDR3 is 15 amino acids.

This clone was seen just once. J is TRBJ1-2 and V is TRBV29-1; possible D gene TRBD1, 6 bases. The CDR3 spans 14 residues. Germline loops: CDR1 SQVTM, CDR2 ANQGSEA. V was clipped by 4 bases and J by 5 bases, with 17 bases between them. The CDR3 sequence is CSVVFDSQGYGYTF. The CDR3 nucleotides read TGCAGCGTTGTATTCGACTCCCAGGGGTATGGCTACACCTTC.

This clone was counted once. The CDR3 sequence is CASSEPPTGIKHNEQFF. CDR3 in DNA: TGTGCCAGCAGTGAACCACCGACAGGGATTAAACACAATGAGCAGTTCTTC. V gene TRBV25-1 combines with J gene TRBJ2-1; 7 bases match TRBD1. This CDR3 is built from 17 residues. Germline lookup yields CDR1 MGHDK and CDR2 SYGVNS. The V gene end was trimmed by 2 bases and the J gene end by 5 bases; junction bases not matched to a gene: 12.